One and the same sample provided the 20 T cell receptor beta chains below, sequenced in a study of identifying expanded T cells in peripheral blood. Only in-frame clones appear in the TCRdb table, and some are missing; sequencing was by immunoSEQ multiplex PCR. The repertoire holds 120,000 or so clones, over 65% seen once, with over 3% in the top ten. Input material: blood. The receptors derive from a person aged 18-70 years in good health.

The rearrangement links TRBV10-3 to TRBJ2-2; D call uncertain. Trimming pared 2 bases from V and 6 bases from J, leaving 13 bases between. This CDR3 comprises 15 residues. CDR1 ENHRY and CDR2 SYGVKD come from the germline V gene. Here the CDR3 reads CAISETQFEAGELFF. In DNA form, the CDR3 reads TGTGCCATCAGTGAGACACAGTTCGAGGCCGGGGAGCTGTTTTTT.

This rearrangement joins TRBV5-1 to TRBJ1-3; D gene unclear. This CDR3 has 13 residues. Germline V lookup: CDR1 SGHRS, CDR2 YFSETQ. V dropped 0 bases and J dropped 4 bases, with 5 bases sitting between them. The CDR3, as DNA: TGCGCCAGCAGCTTGGTGTCGGGAAACACCATATATTTT. Translation gives CASSLVSGNTIYF.

This clone showed up many times. The chain joins TRBV7-2 to TRBJ1-2; unclear D gene. The CDR3 covers 14 residues. Germline lookup yields CDR1 SGHTA and CDR2 FQGNSA. Between the trimmed V and J ends, which lost 2 bases and 4 bases, there was a span of 11 bases. CDR3 DNA sequence: TGTGCCAGCAGCTTATGGAGCAGCGGCTATGGCTACACCTTC. As protein: CASSLWSSGYGYTF.

The rearrangement joins TRBV6-6 to TRBJ2-2, with 8 bases lining up with TRBD2. V was clipped by 7 bases and J by 3 bases; unmatched bases: 7. CDR3 length equals 15 residues. Germline CDR1 is MNHNY and CDR2 is SVGAGI (reference sequence). CDR3 in DNA: TGTGCCAGCACCGGGGGGGGGCGGTACACCGGGGAGCTGTTTTTT. It codes for CASTGGGRYTGELFF.

This clone was seen just once. The chain has TRBV6-1 and TRBJ2-7; 8 bases map to TRBD1. J lost 1 base, V lost 4 bases, and 3 bases had no gene match. CDR1 is MNHNS, CDR2 SASEGT, per germline. The CDR3 is made up of 14 amino acids. CDR3 region: CASSGQGSSYEQYF. The CDR3 DNA sequence: TGTGCCAGCAGTGGACAGGGGTCTTCCTACGAGCAGTACTTC.

This chain uses TRBV5-6 with TRBJ2-7; D may be TRBD1 (5 bases). V was shortened by 2 bases and J by 2 bases, with 11 bases between the two germline ends. The CDR3 loop spans 14 amino acids. Germline V gene sequence: CDR1 SGHDT, CDR2 YYEEEE. CDR3 in amino acids: CASSLGDGAYEQYF. The DNA for the CDR3 is TGTGCCAGCAGCTTAGGGGATGGTGCCTACGAGCAGTACTTC.

V gene TRBV7-9 combines with J gene TRBJ1-1; 8 bases line up with TRBD1. Per germline, CDR1 SEHNR and CDR2 FQNEAQ (reference sequence). The CDR3 contains 18 residues. J was trimmed by 11 bases and V by 5 bases; bases with no gene match: 25. CDR3 bases: TGTGCCAGCAGCCCCCCGACCCGGAGACAGGGGCTCTCAGGGATGGCTTTCTTT. Translating gives CASSPPTRRQGLSGMAFF.

This chain joins TRBV7-2 and TRBJ2-5, with a weak D call TRBD2 (6 bases). Trimming pared 1 base from V and 1 base from J, leaving 10 bases between. The CDR3 spans 15 residues. Germline V lookup: CDR1 SGHTA, CDR2 FQGNSA. The CDR3 nucleotides are TGTGCCAGCAGCTTAGTTGGCGGGATCCAAGAGACCCAGTACTTC. Protein: CASSLVGGIQETQYF. The full variable domain, in which reference TRBV7-2 and TRBJ2-5 provide the parts outside the CDR3, is GAGVSQSPSNKVTEKGKDVELRCDPISGHTALYWYRQSLGQGLEFLIYFQGNSAPDKSGLPSDRFSAERTGGSVSTLTIQRTQQEDSAVYLCASSLVGGIQETQYFGPGTRLLVL.

This rearrangement joins TRBV5-6 to TRBJ2-7, with 9 bases fitting TRBD1. Germline CDR1 and CDR2: SGHDT and YYEEEE. The CDR3 loop spans 13 amino acids. The trim removed 5 bases at V and 3 bases at J, leaving 3 bases unmatched. CDR3 loop: CASSRDRVYEQYF. CDR3 DNA sequence: TGTGCCAGCAGTAGGGACAGGGTCTACGAGCAGTACTTC.

This rearrangement joins TRBV10-2 to TRBJ1-2; maybe TRBD1 (5 bases). Germline V gene lookup returns CDR1 WSHSY and CDR2 SAAADI. V shed 2 bases and J shed 10 bases, with 8 bases lying between them. The CDR3 sequence is 11 residues long. Here the CDR3 DNA reads TGCGCCAGCAGTGAGGGGGACGTCTACACCTTC. The encoded protein is CASSEGDVYTF.

This chain connects TRBV4-3 to TRBJ2-1; tentatively, D is TRBD1 (5 bases). Trimming removed 2 bases from V and 3 bases from J, with 11 bases in between. Germline V gene lookup returns CDR1 LGHNA and CDR2 YSLEER. The CDR3 sequence is 15 residues long. In nucleotides, the CDR3 is TGCGCCAGCAGCCAAAGTCCCGACAGCTACAATGAGCAGTTCTTC. Translating it yields CASSQSPDSYNEQFF.

The rearrangement uses TRBV4-1 and TRBJ1-2; D is unclear. The CDR3 extends over 14 amino acids. In germline, CDR1 is MGHRA, CDR2 YSYEKL. V lost 0 bases and J 7 bases, leaving 12 bases between the germline ends. The CDR3 region has the DNA TGCGCCAGCAGCCAAGAAGCGAAGGGCGCTGGCTACACCTTC. It is translated as CASSQEAKGAGYTF.

The genes are TRBV5-1 and TRBJ1-1; 7 bases are shared with TRBD1. CDR1 is SGHRS and CDR2 is YFSETQ in the germline V gene. V shed 4 bases and J 4 bases; nucleotides not matched to a gene: 7. This CDR3 has 14 amino acids. The CDR3 spells CASSRGGEGTEAFF. In nucleotides, the CDR3 is TGCGCCAGCAGCCGAGGGGGCGAGGGCACTGAAGCTTTCTTT.

The rearrangement joins TRBV12-2 to TRBJ2-1; the DNA was not compared with TRBD2, the D call given in the table. TRBV12-2 is an annotated pseudogene. This CDR3 spans 15 amino acids. DNA of the CDR3: TGTGCAAGTCCCTACGGGGAGTACTCCTACAATGAGCAGTTCTTC. Its protein product is CASPYGEYSYNEQFF.

This clone has a handful of counts. V is TRBV18 and J is TRBJ1-4; possible D gene TRBD1, 5 bases. The V end was cut by 3 bases, the J end by 2 bases, with 13 bases between. The CDR3 length is 16 residues. CDR1 and CDR2 from the germline V gene are KGHSH and LQKENI. CDR3 nucleotides: TGTGCCAGCTCACCCGTGGAGGGGACGACTAATGAAAAACTGTTTTTT. Its protein is CASSPVEGTTNEKLFF. The variable domain in full, completed from reference TRBV18 and TRBJ1-4, reads NAGVMQNPRHLVRRRGQEARLRCSPMKGHSHVYWYRQLPEEGLKFMVYLQKENIIDESGMPKERFSAEFPKEGPSILRIQQVVRGDSAAYFCASSPVEGTTNEKLFFGSGTQLSVL.

Details on this clone: At one of its ends the junction is not consistent with the germline gene, which may arise from a read error. This CDR3 is also generated by other DNA sequences in the sample. This chain links TRBV4-1 with TRBJ1-1; TRBD1 might be the D (6 bases). Germline V gives CDR1 MGHRA, CDR2 YSYEKL. The CDR3 has 15 amino acids. As DNA, the CDR3 is TGCGCCAGCAGTCAAGGGGTGACAGGAAGGACTGAAGCTTTCTTT. Translated, it gives CASSQGVTGRTEAFF.

A single count supports this clone. This chain connects TRBV5-1 to TRBJ2-7, with TRBD2 identical over 7 bases. Germline V CDR1 and CDR2: SGHRS, YFSETQ. The CDR3 has 15 amino acids. Trimming took 4 bases from V and 7 from J; bases not matched to a gene: 14. In DNA, the CDR3 is TGCGCCAGCAGCGGAGCTTGGGAGGGTAAAAAAGAGCAGTACTTC. This translates into CASSGAWEGKKEQYF.

The V and J genes are TRBV11-3 and TRBJ2-1, with D unresolved. The V end lost 3 bases, the J end lost 7 bases, and 1 base lay between the germline ends. Germline V gene sequence: CDR1 SGHNT, CDR2 YENEEA. The CDR3 has 10 amino acids. CDR3 DNA: TGTGCCAGCAGCTTGAATGAGCAGTTCTTC. This translates into CASSLNEQFF. Together with reference TRBV11-3 and TRBJ2-1, the CDR3 gives the full variable domain: EAGVVQSPRYKIIEKKQPVAFWCNPISGHNTLYWYLQNLGQGPELLIRYENEEAVDDSQLPKDRFSAERLKGVDSTLKIQPAELGDSAVYLCASSLNEQFFGPGTRLTVL.

This clone was seen only a few times. This chain connects TRBV7-2 to TRBJ1-3; D unresolved. Per germline, CDR1 SGHTA and CDR2 FQGNSA. Trimming pared 5 bases from V and 4 bases from J, leaving 18 bases between. The CDR3 contains 16 residues. The CDR3, as DNA: TGTGCCAGCAGCCCGATCGACGGTGCTTCGGGAAACACCATATATTTT. Translation gives CASSPIDGASGNTIYF.

V gene TRBV5-8 combines with J gene TRBJ2-1, with TRBD2 as a possible D gene (6 bases). The CDR3 has 14 residues. Trimming took 4 bases from V and 13 from J, leaving 21 bases between them. Germline V CDR1 and CDR2: SGHTS, YDEGEE. CDR3 bases: TGTGCCAGCAGCCAGAAAGGGGAAACGGGGGTTCAGTTCTTC. Residues: CASSQKGETGVQFF.